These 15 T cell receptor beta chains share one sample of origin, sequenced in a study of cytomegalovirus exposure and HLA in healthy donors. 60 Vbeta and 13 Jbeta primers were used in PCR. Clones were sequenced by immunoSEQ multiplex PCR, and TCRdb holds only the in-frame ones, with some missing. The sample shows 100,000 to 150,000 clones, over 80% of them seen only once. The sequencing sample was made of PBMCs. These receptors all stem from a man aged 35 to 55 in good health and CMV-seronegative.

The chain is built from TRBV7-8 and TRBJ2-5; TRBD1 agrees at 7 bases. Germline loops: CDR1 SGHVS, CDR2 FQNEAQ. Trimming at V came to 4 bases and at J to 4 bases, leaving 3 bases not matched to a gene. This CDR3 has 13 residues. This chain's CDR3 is CASSSGQTETQYF. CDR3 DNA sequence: TGTGCCAGCAGCTCGGGACAGACAGAGACCCAGTACTTC.

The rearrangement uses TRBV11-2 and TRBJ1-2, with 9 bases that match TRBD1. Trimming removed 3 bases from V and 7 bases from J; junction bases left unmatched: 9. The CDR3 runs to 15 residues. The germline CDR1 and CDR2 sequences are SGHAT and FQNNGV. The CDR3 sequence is CASSFPGQGRRGYTF. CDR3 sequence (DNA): TGTGCCAGCAGCTTCCCAGGACAGGGGAGACGTGGCTACACCTTC.

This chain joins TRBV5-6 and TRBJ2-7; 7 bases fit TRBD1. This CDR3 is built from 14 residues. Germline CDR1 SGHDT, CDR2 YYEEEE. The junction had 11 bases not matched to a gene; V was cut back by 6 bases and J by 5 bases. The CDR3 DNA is TGTGCCAGCATCCCGGCAGGGGGTATCAACGAGCAGTACTTC. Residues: CASIPAGGINEQYF.

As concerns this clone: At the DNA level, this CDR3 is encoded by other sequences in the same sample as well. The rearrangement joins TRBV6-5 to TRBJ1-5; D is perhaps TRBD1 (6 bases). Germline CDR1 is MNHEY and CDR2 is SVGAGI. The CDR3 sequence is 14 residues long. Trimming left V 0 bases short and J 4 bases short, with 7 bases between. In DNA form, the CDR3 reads TGTGCCAGCAGTTACTCACAGGGAAATCAGCCCCAGCATTTT. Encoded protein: CASSYSQGNQPQHF.

The CDR3 DNA reads as TGTGCCAGCGCTACTAGCGGGGGGGACACAGATACGCAGTATTTT. Translation gives CASATSGGDTDTQYF. This rearrangement joins TRBV6-6 to TRBJ2-3; TRBD2 agrees at 13 bases. V lost 8 bases and J lost 2; bases outside the gene matches: 4. The CDR3 totals 15 residues. Germline V gives CDR1 MNHNY, CDR2 SVGAGI (reference sequence).

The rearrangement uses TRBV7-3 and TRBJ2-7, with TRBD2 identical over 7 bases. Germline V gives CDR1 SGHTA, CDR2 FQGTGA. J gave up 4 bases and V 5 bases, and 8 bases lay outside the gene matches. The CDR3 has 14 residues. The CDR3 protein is CASSLLGGLYEQYF. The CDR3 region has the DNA TGTGCCAGCAGCCTGCTCGGGGGGTTGTACGAGCAGTACTTC.

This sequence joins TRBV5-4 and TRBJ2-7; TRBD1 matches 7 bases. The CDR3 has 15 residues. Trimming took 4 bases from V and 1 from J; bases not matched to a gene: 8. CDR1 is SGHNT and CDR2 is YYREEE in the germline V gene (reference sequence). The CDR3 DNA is TGTGCCAGCAGCCTCGGACAGGCGACTTCCTACGAGCAGTACTTC. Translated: CASSLGQATSYEQYF.

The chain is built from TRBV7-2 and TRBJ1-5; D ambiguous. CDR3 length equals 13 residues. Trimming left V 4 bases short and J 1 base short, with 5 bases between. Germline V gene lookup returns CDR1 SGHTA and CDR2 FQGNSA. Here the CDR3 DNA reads TGTGCCAGCAGCTCGTCCAGCAATCAGCCCCAGCATTTT. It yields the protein CASSSSSNQPQHF.

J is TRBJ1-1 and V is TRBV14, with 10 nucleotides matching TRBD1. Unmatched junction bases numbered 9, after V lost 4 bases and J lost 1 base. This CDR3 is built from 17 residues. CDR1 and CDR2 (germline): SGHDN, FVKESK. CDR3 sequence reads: CASSPATGGLGNTEAFF. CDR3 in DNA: TGTGCCAGCAGCCCTGCGACAGGGGGCCTTGGGAACACTGAAGCTTTCTTT.

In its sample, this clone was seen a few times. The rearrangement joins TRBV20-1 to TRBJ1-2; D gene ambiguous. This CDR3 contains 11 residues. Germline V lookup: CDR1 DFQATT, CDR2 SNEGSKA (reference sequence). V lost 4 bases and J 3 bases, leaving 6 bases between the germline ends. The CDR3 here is CSATPDYGYTF. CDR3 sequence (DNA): TGCAGTGCTACCCCGGACTATGGCTACACCTTC.

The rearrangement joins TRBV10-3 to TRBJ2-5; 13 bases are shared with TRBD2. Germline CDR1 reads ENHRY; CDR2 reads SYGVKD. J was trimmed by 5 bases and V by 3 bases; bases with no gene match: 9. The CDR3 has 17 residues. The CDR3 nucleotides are TGTGCCATCAGTGATCCTGGACTAGCGGGAGTGGGTGAGACCCAGTACTTC. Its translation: CAISDPGLAGVGETQYF.

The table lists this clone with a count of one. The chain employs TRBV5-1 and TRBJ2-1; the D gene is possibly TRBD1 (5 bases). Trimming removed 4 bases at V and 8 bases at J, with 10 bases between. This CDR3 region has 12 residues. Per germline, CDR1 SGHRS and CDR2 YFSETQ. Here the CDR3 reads CASSELGDEQFF. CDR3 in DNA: TGCGCCAGCAGCGAGTTAGGGGATGAGCAGTTCTTC. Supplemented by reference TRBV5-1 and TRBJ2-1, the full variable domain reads KAGVTQTPRYLIKTRGQQVTLSCSPISGHRSVSWYQQTPGQGLQFLFEYFSETQRNKGNFPGRFSGRQFSNSRSEMNVSTLELGDSALYLCASSELGDEQFFGPGTRLTVL.

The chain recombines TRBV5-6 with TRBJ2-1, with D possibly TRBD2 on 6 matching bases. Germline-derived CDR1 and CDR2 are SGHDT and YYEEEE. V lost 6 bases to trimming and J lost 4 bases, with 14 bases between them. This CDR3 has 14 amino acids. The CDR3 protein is CASTQRLVYNEQFF. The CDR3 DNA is TGTGCCAGCACTCAGCGACTAGTTTACAATGAGCAGTTCTTC.

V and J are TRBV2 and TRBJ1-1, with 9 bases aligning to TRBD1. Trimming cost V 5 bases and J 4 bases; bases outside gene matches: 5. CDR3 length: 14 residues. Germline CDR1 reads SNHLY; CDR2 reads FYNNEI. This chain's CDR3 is CASSQGQGPTEAFF. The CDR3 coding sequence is TGTGCCAGCAGTCAAGGACAGGGGCCCACTGAAGCTTTCTTT.

The CDR3 DNA follows: TGTGCCAGCAGCTTGGGGGGACACGCTAATTCACCCCTCCACTTT. The encoded protein is CASSLGGHANSPLHF. The chain combines TRBV5-6 with TRBJ1-6; a possible D gene is TRBD1 (6 bases). Trimming stripped 0 bases from V and 6 bases from J, with 10 bases between. There are 15 residues in the CDR3. CDR1 and CDR2 from the germline V gene are SGHDT and YYEEEE.